This passage covers 22 T cell receptor beta chains from one sample sequenced in a study of blood T cell repertoires in COVID-19. Profiled with immunoSEQ multiplex PCR; TCRdb holds only in-frame clones, not every one. The table shows fewer than 250,000 clones, with approximately 86% occurring only once. Sequencing was done on a sample of PBMCs or T cells enriched from blood (not recorded which). The origin of the receptors is a woman under 40 with acute COVID-19.

This sequence joins TRBV7-2 and TRBJ2-2; 12 bases line up with TRBD2. This CDR3 spans 17 amino acids. V gave up 5 bases and J gave up 1 base; unmatched junction bases: 5. From germline, CDR1 is SGHTA and CDR2 FQGNSA. CDR3 loop: CASSPLGLAGNTGELFF. For the CDR3, the DNA is TGTGCCAGCAGCCCCCTGGGACTAGCGGGGAACACCGGGGAGCTGTTTTTT. The variable domain in full, completed from reference TRBV7-2 and TRBJ2-2, reads GAGVSQSPSNKVTEKGKDVELRCDPISGHTALYWYRQSLGQGLEFLIYFQGNSAPDKSGLPSDRFSAERTGGSVSTLTIQRTQQEDSAVYLCASSPLGLAGNTGELFFGEGSRLTVL.

This clone was counted a single time. The CDR3 reads CAWTRGSGASQPQHF. The CDR3, as DNA: TGTGCCTGGACTCGTGGTTCAGGGGCGAGTCAGCCCCAGCATTTT. The V and J genes are TRBV30 and TRBJ1-5; D perhaps matches TRBD1 (6 bases). V lost 4 bases to trimming and J lost 6 bases, with 19 bases between them. The CDR3 is 15 residues long. Germline V gives CDR1 GTSNPN, CDR2 SVGIG (reference sequence).

V usage is TRBV5-4 and J usage is TRBJ1-6, with D maybe TRBD1 (5 bases). V gave up 4 bases and J gave up 5 bases, with 7 bases separating them. The germline V gene has CDR1 SGHNT and CDR2 YYREEE (reference sequence). This CDR3 is 13 amino acids long. CDR3 in DNA: TGTGCCAGCAGCCTGGGGCATAATTCACCCCTCCACTTT. Encoded protein: CASSLGHNSPLHF.

The V call is TRBV3-1 (or the pseudogene TRBV3-2), the J call TRBJ1-2, with TRBD1 matching over 7 bases. The V and J ends lost 1 base and 5 bases, in that order; junction bases with no gene match: 7. The germline V gene encodes CDR1 LGHDT and CDR2 YNNKEL (reference sequence). The CDR3 is 15 residues long. CDR3: CASSQARGQTYGYTF. The CDR3 DNA reads TGTGCCAGCAGCCAAGCTAGGGGGCAGACTTATGGCTACACCTTC.

The V and J genes are TRBV5-1 and TRBJ1-2, with D possibly being TRBD1 (5 bases). In germline, CDR1 is SGHRS, CDR2 YFSETQ. This CDR3 is 13 amino acids long. V shed 3 bases and J shed 7 bases, with 13 bases lying between them. CDR3 region: CASSWGTGGGYTF. The CDR3 coding sequence is TGCGCCAGCAGCTGGGGGACTGGAGGTGGCTACACCTTC.

The genes are TRBV19 and TRBJ1-5; TRBD1 agrees at 7 bases. Per the germline V gene, CDR1 is LNHDA and CDR2 is SQIVND (reference sequence). CDR3 length: 14 residues. The J segment lost 5 bases and the V segment lost 9 bases, leaving 10 bases of the junction unmatched. Here the CDR3 reads CASLTGLGDQPQHF. In DNA, the CDR3 is TGTGCCAGCCTGACAGGGCTAGGCGATCAGCCCCAGCATTTT.

V is TRBV10-1 and J is TRBJ1-1, with D maybe TRBD1 (5 bases). V lost 4 bases, J lost 6 bases, and 15 bases lay in between. CDR1 is WNHNN and CDR2 is SYGVQD in the germline V gene (reference sequence). There are 14 residues in the CDR3. The CDR3 reads CASSVTANDAEAFF. CDR3 coding DNA: TGCGCCAGCAGTGTGACAGCTAACGACGCTGAAGCTTTCTTT.

The chain combines TRBV7-2 with TRBJ1-2; D remains ambiguous. CDR3 length equals 13 residues. Germline-derived CDR1 and CDR2 are SGHTA and FQGNSA. Trimming took 5 bases from V and 1 from J, leaving 8 bases between them. The CDR3 DNA reads TGTGCCAGCAGCGAGTATTATAACTATGGCTACACCTTC. Translating it yields CASSEYYNYGYTF.

This clone showed up just once. The chain combines TRBV11-2 with TRBJ1-1; D not resolved. The length of the CDR3 is 14 residues. V gave up 5 bases and J gave up 4 bases, with 14 bases separating them. CDR1 and CDR2 from the germline V gene are SGHAT and FQNNGV. CDR3 loop: CASSTRVLITEAFF. The CDR3 DNA is TGTGCCAGCAGCACTAGGGTGCTCATCACTGAAGCTTTCTTT.

The genes are TRBV28 and TRBJ1-2, with 7 bases that match TRBD1. The CDR3 is made up of 18 amino acids. V lost 5 bases, J lost 3 bases, and 18 bases stayed unmatched. CDR1 and CDR2 (germline): MDHEN, SYDVKM. CDR3 protein: CASSPNPSRTGGDYGYTF. CDR3 nucleotides: TGTGCCAGCAGTCCAAACCCTTCAAGGACAGGAGGAGACTATGGCTACACCTTC.

The sample holds many counts of this clone. V usage is TRBV5-1 and J usage is TRBJ1-2; D gene unclear. The CDR3 contains 15 residues. The V gene lost 0 bases and the J gene lost 6 bases, with 15 bases spanning the gap. CDR1 SGHRS and CDR2 YFSETQ come from the germline V gene. The CDR3 loop reads CASSLDALGGNGYTF. The DNA of the CDR3 is TGCGCCAGCAGCTTGGACGCGTTAGGCGGAAATGGCTACACCTTC.

The chain is built from TRBV2 and TRBJ2-1; D call uncertain. The CDR3 sequence is 14 residues long. Germline loops: CDR1 SNHLY, CDR2 FYNNEI. With 1 base removed from V and 6 bases from J, the gap between germline ends came to 10 bases. The CDR3 region is CASSEGGGRNEQFF. For the CDR3, the DNA is TGTGCCAGCAGTGAAGGCGGCGGTCGCAATGAGCAGTTCTTC.

This chain connects TRBV4-1 to TRBJ2-7; possible D gene TRBD1, 6 bases. CDR3 length: 13 amino acids. Germline V gene data show CDR1 as MGHRA and CDR2 as YSYEKL. V gave up 2 bases and J gave up 6 bases, with 11 bases separating them. In DNA, the CDR3 is TGCGCCAGCAGCCAAATACAGGGTTCCGAGCAGTACTTC. It encodes CASSQIQGSEQYF.

This chain uses TRBV3-1 (or the pseudogene TRBV3-2) with TRBJ2-3, with D maybe TRBD2 (6 bases). The germline gives CDR1 LGHDT, CDR2 YNNKEL (reference sequence). Trimming shortened V by 2 bases and J by 5 bases, and 11 bases separated the two germline ends. This CDR3 region has 14 residues. The CDR3 region has the DNA TGTGCCAGCAGCCAACAGCTGGGGGGAGATACGCAGTATTTT. Its protein is CASSQQLGGDTQYF.

This chain joins TRBV19 and TRBJ2-1; 11 positions agree with TRBD2. Germline V gene sequence: CDR1 LNHDA, CDR2 SQIVND (reference sequence). The CDR3 runs 16 residues. The ends lost 5 bases at V and 6 bases at J; junction bases unmatched: 9. CDR3 amino acids: CASSSQGGLAANEQFF. The CDR3 nucleotides are TGTGCCAGTAGTTCCCAGGGGGGACTAGCGGCCAATGAGCAGTTCTTC.

This chain joins TRBV30 and TRBJ1-1; 10 bases are a match to TRBD1. The junction had 4 bases not matched to a gene; V was cut back by 1 base and J by 8 bases. The CDR3 is 13 amino acids. Germline assignment: CDR1 GTSNPN and CDR2 SVGIG (reference sequence). For the CDR3, the DNA is TGTGCCTGGAGTGGTGACAGGGGGCCGGAAGCTTTCTTT. Translated: CAWSGDRGPEAFF. The full variable domain, with the rest looked up from reference TRBV30 and TRBJ1-1, is SQTIHQWPATLVQPVGSPLSLECTVEGTSNPNLYWYRQAAGRGLQLLFYSVGIGQISSEVPQNLSASRPQDRQFILSSKKLLLSDSGFYLCAWSGDRGPEAFFGQGTRLTVV.

CDR3 DNA sequence: TGTGCCAGCAGTGACGTTAGGGGTAATGAAAAACTGTTTTTT. This translates into CASSDVRGNEKLFF. This chain connects TRBV6-1 to TRBJ1-4; TRBD1 might be the D (5 bases). V dropped 3 bases and J dropped 4 bases, with 9 bases sitting between them. The germline gives CDR1 MNHNS, CDR2 SASEGT. This CDR3 comprises 14 residues.

The chain couples TRBV19 to TRBJ1-6, with D unresolved. The V gene's germline CDR1 is LNHDA and CDR2 SQIVND (reference sequence). The CDR3 length is 15 residues. V was cut by 7 bases and J by 0 bases, with 10 bases left in between. CDR3 coding DNA: TGTGCCAGTACTGGAGAGAGCTCCTATAATTCACCCCTCCACTTT. Amino acids: CASTGESSYNSPLHF.

This chain uses TRBV5-1 with TRBJ1-1; 8 bases match TRBD1. Per the germline V gene, CDR1 is SGHRS and CDR2 is YFSETQ. This CDR3 has 16 amino acids. The V segment lost 2 bases and the J segment 1 base; nucleotides outside the gene matches: 7. The CDR3 bases are TGCGCCAGCAGCTTTGGGAACAGGGGGAGGAACACTGAAGCTTTCTTT. This sequence encodes CASSFGNRGRNTEAFF.

The chain uses TRBV5-6 and TRBJ2-5, with D perhaps TRBD2 (5 bases). CDR3 length: 15 residues. Germline assignment: CDR1 SGHDT and CDR2 YYEEEE. The V end was cut by 1 base, the J end by 1 base, with 11 bases between. CDR3 protein: CASSLRELAQETQYF. CDR3 sequence (DNA): TGTGCCAGCAGCTTGCGAGAGCTAGCCCAAGAGACCCAGTACTTC.

The chain is built from TRBV12-3 or TRBV12-4 and TRBJ1-2, with D unclear. Trimming removed 10 bases at V and 7 bases at J, with 16 bases between. The CDR3 length is 12 residues. CDR3 amino acids: CAIITQFGGYTF. The DNA of the CDR3 is TGTGCCATCATTACCCAGTTTGGTGGCTACACCTTC.

This chain links TRBV19 with TRBJ1-1, with unresolved D. Deletions cut 4 bases from V and 6 bases from J, with 6 bases between. CDR1 is LNHDA and CDR2 is SQIVND in the germline V gene (reference sequence). The CDR3 is made up of 11 amino acids. CDR3 sequence: CASSNRAEAFF. Written as DNA, the CDR3 is TGTGCCAGTAGTAACCGGGCTGAAGCTTTCTTT.